These 23 T cell receptor beta chains share one sample of origin, sequenced in a study of T cells in Graves' hyperthyroidism and ophthalmopathy. RNA transcripts were the template for amplifying TCR beta CDR3 regions. First-round RT-PCR with HTBI primers amplified the TCR CDR3 region. TCRdb fed the multiplex PCR reads into MiXCR, producing one record per CDR3 protein. The profile shows about 400,000 distinct CDR3 sequences, 15% to 18% of them singletons. Sequences were obtained from blood. These receptors were obtained from a woman aged 18-29 years with Graves' hyperthyroidism.

Only a few counts were recorded for this clonotype. The chain employs TRBV6-1 and TRBJ2-5; D not certain. Trimming took 3 bases from V and 4 from J, leaving 9 bases between them. The CDR3 extends over 13 amino acids. Germline values: CDR1 MNHNS, CDR2 SASEGT. The CDR3 protein is CASSDDWGETQYF. CDR3 DNA: TGTGCCAGCAGTGATGATTGGGGAGAGACCCAGTACTTC.

This clonotype came up a few times. The chain joins TRBV7-2 to TRBJ2-7, with TRBD2 as a possible D gene (6 bases). The germline CDR1 and CDR2 sequences are SGHTA and FQGNSA. With 7 bases removed from V and 4 bases from J, the gap between germline ends came to 17 bases. The CDR3 runs to 14 residues. CDR3 sequence reads: CASNTGGSFYEQYF. The CDR3 DNA reads TGTGCCAGCAACACCGGAGGGTCCTTTTACGAGCAGTACTTC.

This clonotype was seen repeatedly, ten times or more. The chain employs TRBV20-1 and TRBJ2-7, with 11 bases identical to TRBD2. Germline lookup yields CDR1 DFQATT and CDR2 SNEGSKA (reference sequence). V shed 0 bases, J shed 5 bases, and the junction held 15 bases outside the gene matches. The CDR3 contains 18 residues. As DNA, the CDR3 is TGCAGTGCTAGAGATCTTGGGCTAGCGGGAGGAAGTGGTAACGAGCAGTACTTC. Its protein is CSARDLGLAGGSGNEQYF.

V usage is TRBV19 and J usage is TRBJ1-5; unclear D gene. Germline V CDR1 and CDR2: LNHDA, SQIVND (reference sequence). This CDR3 region has 15 residues. V was clipped by 11 bases and J by 0 bases, with 17 bases between them. The CDR3 loop is CASRWSTHSNQPQHF. DNA for the CDR3: TGTGCCTCCCGGTGGAGCACACATAGCAATCAGCCCCAGCATTTT.

This clonotype was seen a few times. The chain couples TRBV6-1 to TRBJ2-7; D ambiguous. Trimming removed 6 bases at V and 3 bases at J, with 15 bases between. The germline V gene has CDR1 MNHNS and CDR2 SASEGT. This CDR3 has 14 amino acids. The CDR3 region is CASRGKGNLYEQYF. The CDR3 DNA reads as TGTGCCAGCAGGGGCAAGGGAAATCTCTACGAGCAGTACTTC.

The table lists this clonotype with a few counts. The chain couples TRBV4-3 to TRBJ1-2; perhaps TRBD1 as D (6 bases). The CDR3 contains 13 residues. The V gene lost 1 base and the J gene lost 10 bases, with 13 bases spanning the gap. CDR1 and CDR2 (germline): LGHNA, YSLEER. The CDR3 nucleotides are TGCGCCAGCAGCCAAGTATGGGGGGGGCACTACACCTTC. It specifies CASSQVWGGHYTF.

This clonotype was detected ten times or more. The CDR3, as DNA: TGCGCCAGCAGCTTGGACGGGGGCTCTGGAAACACCATATATTTT. This encodes CASSLDGGSGNTIYF. This chain joins TRBV5-1 and TRBJ1-3, with D possibly TRBD1 on 5 matching bases. Germline CDR1 and CDR2: SGHRS and YFSETQ. Trimming removed 0 bases from V and 0 bases from J, with 7 bases in between. CDR3 length: 15 residues.

A word on this clonotype: This CDR3 fails to terminate in the conserved phenylalanine or tryptophan, so it likely reflects a read error. The chain couples TRBV11-2 to TRBJ1-2; D ambiguous. Trimming cost V 6 bases and J 2 bases, with 10 bases left between them. The CDR3 is made up of 13 amino acids. Germline V gene sequence: CDR1 SGHAT, CDR2 FQNNGV. This CDR3 reads CASRNTDNYGYTL. In nucleotides, the CDR3 is TGTGCCAGCAGGAACACGGACAACTATGGCTACACCCTC.

The table lists this clonotype with many counts. DNA of the CDR3: TGTGCCAGCAGCCAAGGTGTGACTGAGCAGTACTTC. Translation: CASSQGVTEQYF. The rearrangement joins TRBV3-1 to TRBJ2-7, with D unresolved. Germline CDR1 reads LGHDT; CDR2 reads YNNKEL (reference sequence). The CDR3 is 12 amino acids. V dropped 1 base and J dropped 7 bases, with 8 bases sitting between them.

This clonotype was counted ten times or more. The chain carries TRBV3-1 and TRBJ1-1, with a possible D match to TRBD1 (5 bases). V was pared by 3 bases and J by 4 bases, with 9 bases between. There are 13 residues in the CDR3. Germline lookup yields CDR1 LGHDT and CDR2 YNNKEL (reference sequence). The CDR3 here is CASSHGASTEAFF. The CDR3 coding sequence is TGTGCCAGCAGCCACGGGGCCAGCACTGAAGCTTTCTTT. Variable domain in full (rest from reference TRBV3-1 and TRBJ1-1): DTAVSQTPKYLVTQMGNDKSIKCEQNLGHDTMYWYKQDSKKFLKIMFSYNNKELIINETVPNRFSPKSPDKAHLNLHINSLELGDSAVYFCASSHGASTEAFFGQGTRLTVV.

The chain links TRBV25-1 to TRBJ1-1; D uncertain. The V end lost 3 bases, the J end lost 3 bases, and 8 bases lay between the germline ends. CDR1 and CDR2 (germline): MGHDK, SYGVNS. The CDR3 runs to 13 residues. CDR3: CASSEQMDTEAFF. CDR3 DNA sequence: TGTGCCAGCAGTGAGCAAATGGACACTGAAGCTTTCTTT.

This clonotype was found many times. V gene TRBV12-3 or TRBV12-4 combines with J gene TRBJ1-1; a possible D gene is TRBD1 (5 bases). V lost 6 bases to trimming and J lost 1 base, with 12 bases between them. The CDR3 has 14 amino acids. The CDR3 protein is CASSGGTSNTEAFF. CDR3 coding DNA: TGTGCCAGCAGCGGCGGGACGTCGAACACTGAAGCTTTCTTT.

The rearrangement joins TRBV27 to TRBJ1-2, with TRBD1 matching 7 bases. This CDR3 comprises 17 residues. Trimming cost V 5 bases and J 4 bases; bases outside gene matches: 16. The germline V gene encodes CDR1 MNHEY and CDR2 SMNVEV (reference sequence). CDR3 sequence: CASSHRQGTRGGYGYTF. The CDR3 DNA reads TGTGCCAGCAGTCACAGACAGGGTACCCGGGGAGGCTATGGCTACACCTTC.

This clonotype was seen a few times. This chain connects TRBV6-5 to TRBJ1-1; D is ambiguous. Trimming took off 1 base at V and 1 base at J, with 7 bases between the two ends. Germline V gene lookup returns CDR1 MNHEY and CDR2 SVGAGI. The length of the CDR3 is 14 residues. DNA of the CDR3: TGTGCCAGCAGTTACTGGGTAGAGAACACTGAAGCTTTCTTT. Translation: CASSYWVENTEAFF.

With regard to this clonotype: A read error is possible here, since a much larger clone lies one base away. J is TRBJ1-2 and V is TRBV18; D uncertain. Germline CDR1 and CDR2: KGHSH and LQKENI. The CDR3 covers 15 residues. V was shortened by 1 base and J by 2 bases, with 11 bases between the two germline ends. CDR3 protein: CASSPLHEANYGYTF. In DNA, the CDR3 is TGTGCCAGCTCACCACTCCATGAGGCGAACTATGGCTACACCTTC.

At least ten counts were recorded for this clonotype. The chain carries TRBV2 and TRBJ2-5, with 7 bases identical to TRBD2. V gave up 3 bases and J gave up 2 bases; unmatched junction bases: 12. The CDR3 covers 17 residues. Germline lookup yields CDR1 SNHLY and CDR2 FYNNEI. In DNA, the CDR3 is TGTGCCAGCAGTGACCCGGGCGGGGGAGGATTGCAAGAGACCCAGTACTTC. This codes for CASSDPGGGGLQETQYF. Full variable domain (outside the CDR3, taken from reference TRBV2 and TRBJ2-5): EPEVTQTPSHQVTQMGQEVILRCVPISNHLYFYWYRQILGQKVEFLVSFYNNEISEKSEIFDDQFSVERPDGSNFTLKIRSTKLEDSAMYFCASSDPGGGGLQETQYFGPGTRLLVL.

The V call is TRBV9, the J call TRBJ1-1, with D possibly matching TRBD1 (5 bases). CDR3 length: 14 residues. Between the trimmed V and J ends, which lost 0 bases and 8 bases, there was a span of 14 bases. Germline lookup yields CDR1 SGDLS and CDR2 YYNGEE. The CDR3 DNA is TGTGCCAGCAGCGTAGCGGCCGGGACGGGAGAAGCTTTCTTT. The encoded protein is CASSVAAGTGEAFF.

With regard to this clonotype: A much larger clone lies one base from this, so it may be a read error. The chain couples TRBV7-2 to TRBJ1-1, with 8 bases aligning to TRBD1. The CDR3 length is 18 residues. Losses at the gene ends were 3 bases for V and 1 base for J; bases not matched to a gene: 13. The germline V gene encodes CDR1 SGHTA and CDR2 FQGNSA. The CDR3 is CASSLAGTGGWGNTEAFF. The CDR3 nucleotides are TGTGCCAGCAGCTTGGCCGGGACAGGAGGATGGGGGAACACTGAAGCTTTCTTT.

This clonotype was seen ten or more times. The chain is built from TRBV20-1 and TRBJ1-2; 8 bases match TRBD1. The germline gives CDR1 DFQATT, CDR2 SNEGSKA (reference sequence). The junction had 7 bases not matched to a gene; V was cut back by 0 bases and J by 4 bases. CDR3 length: 15 amino acids. DNA of the CDR3: TGCAGTGCTAGAGATCAGACAGGGGAGAGCTATGGCTACACCTTC. Protein: CSARDQTGESYGYTF.

This clonotype has at least ten counts. This chain links TRBV5-1 with TRBJ2-2, with D tentatively TRBD1 (5 bases). Trimming took 2 bases from V and 1 from J, leaving 12 bases between them. The CDR3 sequence is 16 residues long. The germline V gene has CDR1 SGHRS and CDR2 YFSETQ. The CDR3: CASSFRQFLNTGELFF. In nucleotides, the CDR3 is TGCGCCAGCAGCTTCAGACAGTTCCTGAACACCGGGGAGCTGTTTTTT.

The sample holds a few counts of this clonotype. The chain couples TRBV27 to TRBJ2-4; no clear D gene. V shed 2 bases and J shed 0 bases, with 11 bases lying between them. This CDR3 is 16 amino acids long. The germline V gene encodes CDR1 MNHEY and CDR2 SMNVEV (reference sequence). The CDR3 protein is CASSLGSDLAKNIQYF. The CDR3 nucleotides read TGTGCCAGCAGTTTAGGGTCAGACCTAGCCAAAAACATTCAGTACTTC.

This clonotype was detected ten times or more. This chain joins TRBV13 and TRBJ1-1, with D possibly TRBD1 on 5 matching bases. CDR1 PRHDT and CDR2 FYEKMQ come from the germline V gene (reference sequence). The V end lost 5 bases, the J end lost 8 bases, and 21 bases lay between the germline ends. The CDR3 runs 15 residues. The CDR3 DNA reads as TGTGCCAGCAGCAAACCAATAACTTCCCAGGGAGAAGCTTTCTTT. Its protein product is CASSKPITSQGEAFF.

The chain recombines TRBV19 with TRBJ2-6; D remains ambiguous. CDR3 length: 14 residues. Per the germline V gene, CDR1 is LNHDA and CDR2 is SQIVND (reference sequence). The V and J ends lost 0 bases and 0 bases respectively, with 0 bases between them. In DNA, the CDR3 is TGTGCCAGTAGTATAGACTCTGGGGCCAACGTCCTGACTTTC. This encodes CASSIDSGANVLTF.